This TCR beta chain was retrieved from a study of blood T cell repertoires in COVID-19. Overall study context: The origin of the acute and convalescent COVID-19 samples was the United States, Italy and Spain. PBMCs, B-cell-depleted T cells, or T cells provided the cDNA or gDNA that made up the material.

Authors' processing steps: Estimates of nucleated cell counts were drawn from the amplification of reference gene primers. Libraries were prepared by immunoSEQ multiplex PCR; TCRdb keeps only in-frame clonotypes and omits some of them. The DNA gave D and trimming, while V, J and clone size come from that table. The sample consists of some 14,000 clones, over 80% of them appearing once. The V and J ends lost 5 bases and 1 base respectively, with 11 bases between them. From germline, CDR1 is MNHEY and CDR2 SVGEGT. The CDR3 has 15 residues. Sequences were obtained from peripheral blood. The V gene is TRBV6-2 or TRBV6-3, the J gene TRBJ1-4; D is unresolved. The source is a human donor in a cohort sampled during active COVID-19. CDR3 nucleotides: TGTGCCAGCAGTCACGGACTGAGAACTAATGAAAAACTGTTTTTT. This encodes CASSHGLRTNEKLFF.